These 14 T cell receptor beta chains share one sample of origin, sequenced in a study of blood T cell repertoires in COVID-19. Repertoires were generated with immunoSEQ multiplex PCR, while TCRdb's copy carries only in-frame clones and drops some. The table lists around 270,000 clones, 80% to 90% of them singletons, with around 3.1% in the top ten. The sequenced material came from PBMCs or T cells enriched from blood (not recorded which). The receptors were sampled from a woman between 40 and 55 years old who had been exposed to COVID-19.

The chain recombines TRBV7-2 with TRBJ1-1; D is unclear. Deletions cut 6 bases from V and 6 bases from J, with 14 bases between. Germline V gene data show CDR1 as SGHTA and CDR2 as FQGNSA. The CDR3 loop spans 13 amino acids. For the CDR3, the DNA is TGTGCCAGCAGGTCCCGGGAGGGCGCTGAAGCTTTCTTT. Translated: CASRSREGAEAFF.

The chain couples TRBV19 to TRBJ1-4; maybe TRBD1 (5 bases). V gave up 3 bases and J gave up 6 bases, with 20 bases separating them. This CDR3 is 17 amino acids long. CDR1 LNHDA and CDR2 SQIVND come from the germline V gene (reference sequence). In DNA form, the CDR3 reads TGTGCCAGTAGTATTTTACTATGGAGAGAAGGGGATGAAAAACTGTTTTTT. Its translation is CASSILLWREGDEKLFF.

This sequence joins TRBV6-2 or TRBV6-3 and TRBJ2-3; 7 nucleotides agree with TRBD1. Germline assignment: CDR1 MNHEY and CDR2 SVGEGT. Unmatched junction bases numbered 4, after V lost 4 bases and J lost 0 bases. The CDR3 is 15 amino acids. CDR3 residues: CASSSGQVSTDTQYF. The CDR3 bases are TGTGCCAGCAGTTCCGGACAGGTCAGCACAGATACGCAGTATTTT.

This clone appeared once. The V gene is TRBV12-5, the J gene TRBJ1-4; 8 nucleotides agree with TRBD1. Germline assignment: CDR1 LGHNT and CDR2 FRNRAP. The CDR3 extends over 14 amino acids. J was trimmed by 7 bases and V by 5 bases; bases with no gene match: 6. The CDR3 DNA follows: TGTGCTAGTGGTCCCGGGACAGGCGGTGAAAAACTGTTTTTT. It yields the protein CASGPGTGGEKLFF.

The chain combines TRBV7-8 with TRBJ2-7, with TRBD1 identical over 11 bases. Trimming at V came to 6 bases and at J to 3 bases, leaving 7 bases not matched to a gene. The CDR3 runs to 15 residues. Germline CDR1 reads SGHVS; CDR2 reads FQNEAQ. The CDR3 spells CASSSSGTGGYEQYF. The CDR3 coding sequence is TGTGCCAGCAGTTCCTCCGGGACAGGGGGCTACGAGCAGTACTTC.

The chain recombines TRBV7-2 with TRBJ1-2; no clear D. With 0 bases removed from V and 0 bases from J, the gap between germline ends came to 8 bases. The germline CDR1 and CDR2 sequences are SGHTA and FQGNSA. The CDR3 contains 15 residues. The CDR3 reads CASSLAPPANYGYTF. The CDR3 coding sequence is TGTGCCAGCAGCTTAGCGCCACCAGCTAACTATGGCTACACCTTC.

This clone was seen repeatedly, ten times or more. V and J are TRBV7-9 and TRBJ1-6; D is possibly TRBD1 (6 bases). Germline V CDR1 and CDR2: SEHNR, FQNEAQ (reference sequence). Trimming shortened V by 5 bases and J by 5 bases, and 10 bases separated the two germline ends. This CDR3 has 14 residues. CDR3 residues: CASSPTGHNSPLHF. CDR3 nucleotide sequence: TGTGCCAGCAGCCCTACAGGGCATAATTCACCCCTCCACTTT.

This chain joins TRBV19 and TRBJ2-3; TRBD2 agrees at 8 bases. Germline V gene data show CDR1 as LNHDA and CDR2 as SQIVND (reference sequence). V dropped 4 bases and J dropped 5; count of bases not matched to a gene: 5. This CDR3 is built from 14 residues. In nucleotides, the CDR3 is TGTGCCAGTAGTAATTCACTAGCGGTAGATACGCAGTATTTT. The encoded protein is CASSNSLAVDTQYF. Combining the CDR3 with reference TRBV19 and TRBJ2-3 gives the whole variable domain DGGITQSPKYLFRKEGQNVTLSCEQNLNHDAMYWYRQDPGQGLRLIYYSQIVNDFQKGDIAEGYSVSREKKESFPLTVTSAQKNPTAFYLCASSNSLAVDTQYFGPGTRLTVL.

This rearrangement joins TRBV7-6 to TRBJ1-3, with D unclear. Trimming took 1 base from V and 1 from J, leaving 8 bases between them. This CDR3 is built from 15 residues. Germline CDR1 reads SGHVS; CDR2 reads FNYEAQ. This chain's CDR3 is CASSLDPGSGNTIYF. The CDR3 DNA reads TGTGCCAGCAGCTTAGACCCGGGGTCTGGAAACACCATATATTTT.

The chain links TRBV5-6 to TRBJ1-3; a weak D match, TRBD1 (5 bases). CDR1 is SGHDT, CDR2 YYEEEE, per germline. V was clipped by 4 bases and J by 4 bases, with 9 bases between them. The CDR3 length is 13 residues. This CDR3 reads CASSPNRGNTIYF. The CDR3 DNA reads TGTGCCAGCAGCCCGAACAGGGGAAACACCATATATTTT.

In regard to this clone: The junction and the germline gene differ at one end; a read error may be behind it. This sequence joins TRBV5-1 and TRBJ1-2; D is uncertain. Germline lookup yields CDR1 SGHRS and CDR2 YFSETQ. CDR3 length equals 13 residues. For the CDR3, the DNA is TGTGCCAGCAGCCCCGGATCCGCGGATGGCTACACCTTC. Amino acid sequence: CASSPGSADGYTF. Full variable domain (rest looked up from reference TRBV5-1 and TRBJ1-2): KAGVTQTPRYLIKTRGQQVTLSCSPISGHRSVSWYQQTPGQGLQFLFEYFSETQRNKGNFPGRFSGRQFSNSRSEMNVSTLELGDSALYLCASSPGSADGYTFGSGTRLTVV.

This clone was counted once. This chain joins TRBV4-1 and TRBJ1-4, with 9 bases matching TRBD1. The V and J ends lost 5 bases and 4 bases, in that order; junction bases with no gene match: 5. Germline V gene sequence: CDR1 MGHRA, CDR2 YSYEKL. This CDR3 contains 15 residues. This CDR3 reads CASSFQDRGNEKLFF. CDR3 nucleotides: TGCGCCAGCAGCTTCCAGGACAGGGGTAATGAAAAACTGTTTTTT.

V usage is TRBV4-3 and J usage is TRBJ1-5; 7 bases match TRBD1. V shed 0 bases, J shed 0 bases, and the junction held 5 bases outside the gene matches. This CDR3 region has 17 residues. The germline V gene has CDR1 LGHNA and CDR2 YSLEER. CDR3 amino acids: CASSQDRQGGSNQPQHF. The CDR3 nucleotides are TGCGCCAGCAGCCAAGACCGACAGGGAGGTAGCAATCAGCCCCAGCATTTT.

In this sample, this clone turned up many times. The genes are TRBV6-2 or TRBV6-3 and TRBJ1-1; perhaps TRBD1 as D (6 bases). The CDR3 length is 16 residues. Germline CDR1 reads MNHEY; CDR2 reads SVGEGT. The germline V and J ends were trimmed by 5 bases and 1 base, with 17 bases remaining between them. The CDR3 loop reads CASSPRITGRNTEAFF. CDR3 nucleotides: TGTGCCAGCAGTCCCCGTATTACAGGGAGGAACACTGAAGCTTTCTTT.